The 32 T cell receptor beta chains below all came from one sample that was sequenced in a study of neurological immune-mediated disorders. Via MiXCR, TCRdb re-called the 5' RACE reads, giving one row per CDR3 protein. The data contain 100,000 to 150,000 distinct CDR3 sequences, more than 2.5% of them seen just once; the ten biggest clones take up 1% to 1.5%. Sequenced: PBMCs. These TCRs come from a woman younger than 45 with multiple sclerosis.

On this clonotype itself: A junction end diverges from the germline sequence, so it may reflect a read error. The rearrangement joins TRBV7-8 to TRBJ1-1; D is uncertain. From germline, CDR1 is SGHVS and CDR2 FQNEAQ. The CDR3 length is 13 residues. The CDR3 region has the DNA TGTGCCAGCACCTCGTCGGTTTACACTGCAGCTTTCTTT. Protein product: CASTSSVYTAAFF.

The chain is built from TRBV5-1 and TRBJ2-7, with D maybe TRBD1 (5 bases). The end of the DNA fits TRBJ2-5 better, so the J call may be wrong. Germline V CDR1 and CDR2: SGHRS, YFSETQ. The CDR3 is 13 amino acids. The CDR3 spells CASSLSGSETQYF. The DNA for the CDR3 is TGCGCCAGCAGCTTGTCAGGGTCAGAGACCCAGTACTTC.

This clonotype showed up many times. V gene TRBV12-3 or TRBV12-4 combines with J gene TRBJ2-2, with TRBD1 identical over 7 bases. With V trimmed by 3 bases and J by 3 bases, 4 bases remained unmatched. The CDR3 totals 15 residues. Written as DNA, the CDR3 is TGTGCCAGCAGTTTGTGGCAGGGGGACACCGGGGAGCTGTTTTTT. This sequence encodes CASSLWQGDTGELFF.

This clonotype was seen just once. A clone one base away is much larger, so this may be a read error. DNA of the CDR3: TGCGCCAGCAGACAAAAGGGGGTGGAAAAACTGTTTTTT. Encoded protein: CASRQKGVEKLFF. The J gene is TRBJ1-4, the V gene TRBV4-1; possibly TRBD1 for D (6 bases). The V end was cut by 6 bases, the J end by 8 bases, with 13 bases between. The CDR3 covers 13 residues. Per the germline V gene, CDR1 is MGHRA and CDR2 is YSYEKL.

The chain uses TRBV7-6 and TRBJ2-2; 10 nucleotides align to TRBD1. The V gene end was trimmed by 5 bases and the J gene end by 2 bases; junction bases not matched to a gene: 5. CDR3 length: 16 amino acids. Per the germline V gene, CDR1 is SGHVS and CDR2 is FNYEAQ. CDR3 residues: CASSRTGGTNTGELFF. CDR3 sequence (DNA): TGTGCCAGCAGCCGGACAGGGGGTACCAACACCGGGGAGCTGTTTTTT.

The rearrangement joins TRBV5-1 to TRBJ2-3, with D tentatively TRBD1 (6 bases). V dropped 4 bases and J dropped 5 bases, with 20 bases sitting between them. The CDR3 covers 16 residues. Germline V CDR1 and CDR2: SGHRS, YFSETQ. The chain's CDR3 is CASSVAPGRGKDTQYF. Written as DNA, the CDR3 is TGCGCCAGCAGCGTCGCCCCGGGCAGGGGAAAAGATACGCAGTATTTT.

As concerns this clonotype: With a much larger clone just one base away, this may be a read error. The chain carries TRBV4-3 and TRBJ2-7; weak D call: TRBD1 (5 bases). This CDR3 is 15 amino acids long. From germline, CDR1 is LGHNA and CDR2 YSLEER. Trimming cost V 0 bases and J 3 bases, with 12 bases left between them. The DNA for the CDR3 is TGCGCCAGCAGCCAAGATCCAGGGAAATACTACGAGCAGTACTTC. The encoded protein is CASSQDPGKYYEQYF.

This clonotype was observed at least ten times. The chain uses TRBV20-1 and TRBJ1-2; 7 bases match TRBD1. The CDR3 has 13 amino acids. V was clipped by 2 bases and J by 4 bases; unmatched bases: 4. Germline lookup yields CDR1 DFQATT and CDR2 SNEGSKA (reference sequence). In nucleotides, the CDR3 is TGCAGTGCTAGAACAGGGGTCGGCTATGGCTACACCTTC. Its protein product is CSARTGVGYGYTF.

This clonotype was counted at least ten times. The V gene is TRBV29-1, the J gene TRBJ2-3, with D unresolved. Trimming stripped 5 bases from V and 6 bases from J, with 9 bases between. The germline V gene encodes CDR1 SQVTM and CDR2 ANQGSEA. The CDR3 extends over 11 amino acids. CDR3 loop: CSVNLVDTQYF. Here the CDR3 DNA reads TGCAGCGTTAATTTAGTTGATACGCAGTATTTT.

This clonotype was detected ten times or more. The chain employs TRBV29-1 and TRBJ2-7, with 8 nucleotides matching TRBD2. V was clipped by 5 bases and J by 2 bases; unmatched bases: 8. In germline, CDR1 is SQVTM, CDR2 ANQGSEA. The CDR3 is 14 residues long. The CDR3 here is CSVTAGGSPYEQYF. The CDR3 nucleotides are TGCAGCGTTACCGCGGGGGGATCACCCTACGAGCAGTACTTC.

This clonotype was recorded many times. The CDR3 DNA follows: TGCAGTGCTAGAGGGACAGCCTCCTACGAGCAGTACTTC. Translating gives CSARGTASYEQYF. V and J are TRBV20-1 and TRBJ2-7; D is possibly TRBD1 (6 bases). V shed 1 base and J shed 0 bases, with 7 bases lying between them. Germline lookup yields CDR1 DFQATT and CDR2 SNEGSKA (reference sequence). The CDR3 has 13 residues.

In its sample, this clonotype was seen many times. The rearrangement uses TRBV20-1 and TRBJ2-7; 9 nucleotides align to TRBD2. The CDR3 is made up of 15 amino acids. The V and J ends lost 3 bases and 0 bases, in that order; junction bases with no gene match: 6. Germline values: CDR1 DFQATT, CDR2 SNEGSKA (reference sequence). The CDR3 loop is CSASASGDNSYEQYF. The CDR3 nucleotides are TGCAGTGCTAGCGCTAGCGGGGACAACTCCTACGAGCAGTACTTC.

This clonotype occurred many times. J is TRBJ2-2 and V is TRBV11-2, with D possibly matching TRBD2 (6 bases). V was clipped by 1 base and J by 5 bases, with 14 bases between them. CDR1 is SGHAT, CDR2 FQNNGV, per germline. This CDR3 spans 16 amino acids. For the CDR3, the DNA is TGTGCCAGCAGCTTAGTATCGGGAGTAGTAACCGGGGAGCTGTTTTTT. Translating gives CASSLVSGVVTGELFF.

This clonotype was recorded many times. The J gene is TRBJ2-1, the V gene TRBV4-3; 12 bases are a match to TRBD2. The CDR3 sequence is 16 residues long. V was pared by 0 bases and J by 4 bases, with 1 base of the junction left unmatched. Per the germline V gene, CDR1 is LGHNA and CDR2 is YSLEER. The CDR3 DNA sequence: TGCGCCAGCAGCCAAGATCTAGCGGGGGGGTACAATGAGCAGTTCTTC. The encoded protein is CASSQDLAGGYNEQFF.

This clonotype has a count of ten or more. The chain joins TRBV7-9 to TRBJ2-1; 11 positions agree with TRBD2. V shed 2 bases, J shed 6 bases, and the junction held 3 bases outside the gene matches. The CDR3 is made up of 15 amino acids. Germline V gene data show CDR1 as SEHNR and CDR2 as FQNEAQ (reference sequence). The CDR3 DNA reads TGTGCCAGCAGCTTATCTAGCGGGGGGTTCAATGAGCAGTTCTTC. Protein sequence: CASSLSSGGFNEQFF.

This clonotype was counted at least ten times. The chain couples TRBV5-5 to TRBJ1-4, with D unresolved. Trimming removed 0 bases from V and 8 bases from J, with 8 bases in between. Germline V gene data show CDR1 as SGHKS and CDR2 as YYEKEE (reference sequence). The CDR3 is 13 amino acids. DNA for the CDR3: TGTGCCAGCAGCTTGGCGATGCGGGAAAAACTGTTTTTT. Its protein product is CASSLAMREKLFF.

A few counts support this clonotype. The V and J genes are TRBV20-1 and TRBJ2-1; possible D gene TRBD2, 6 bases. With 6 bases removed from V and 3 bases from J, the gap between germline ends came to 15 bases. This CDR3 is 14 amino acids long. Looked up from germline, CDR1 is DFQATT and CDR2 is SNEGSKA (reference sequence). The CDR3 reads CSARREQLYNEQFF. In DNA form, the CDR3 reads TGCAGTGCGAGACGGGAGCAGCTCTACAATGAGCAGTTCTTC.

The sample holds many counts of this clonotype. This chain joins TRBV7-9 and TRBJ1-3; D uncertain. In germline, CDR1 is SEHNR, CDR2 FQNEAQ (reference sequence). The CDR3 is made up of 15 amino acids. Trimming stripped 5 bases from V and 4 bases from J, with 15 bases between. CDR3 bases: TGTGCCAGCAGCGGCTCGAGGGTGAGCGGAAACACCATATATTTT. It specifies CASSGSRVSGNTIYF.

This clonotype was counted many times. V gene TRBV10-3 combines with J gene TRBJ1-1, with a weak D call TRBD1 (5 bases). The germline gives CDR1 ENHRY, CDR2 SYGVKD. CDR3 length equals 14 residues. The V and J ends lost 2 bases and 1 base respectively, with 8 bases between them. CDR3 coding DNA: TGTGCCATCAGTGAGAGGACACCGAACACTGAAGCTTTCTTT. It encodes CAISERTPNTEAFF.

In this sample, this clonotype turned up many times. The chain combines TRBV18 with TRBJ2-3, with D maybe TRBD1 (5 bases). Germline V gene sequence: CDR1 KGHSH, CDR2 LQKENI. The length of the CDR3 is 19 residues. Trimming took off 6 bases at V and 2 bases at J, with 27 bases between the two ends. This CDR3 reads CASSQVRRGHQNPTDTQYF. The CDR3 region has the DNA TGTGCCAGCTCTCAAGTTAGGCGCGGACATCAAAATCCCACAGATACGCAGTATTTT.

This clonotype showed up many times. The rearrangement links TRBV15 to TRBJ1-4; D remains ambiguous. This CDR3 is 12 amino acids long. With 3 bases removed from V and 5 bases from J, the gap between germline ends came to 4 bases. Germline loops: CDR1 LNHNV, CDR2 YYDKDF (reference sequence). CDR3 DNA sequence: TGTGCCACCAGCAGGGAGAATGAAAAACTGTTTTTT. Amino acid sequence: CATSRENEKLFF.

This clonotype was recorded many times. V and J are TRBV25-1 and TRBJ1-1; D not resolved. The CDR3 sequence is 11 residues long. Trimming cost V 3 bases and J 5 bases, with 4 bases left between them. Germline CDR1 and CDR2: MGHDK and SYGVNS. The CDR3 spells CASSERTEAFF. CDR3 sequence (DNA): TGTGCCAGCAGTGAGAGGACTGAAGCTTTCTTT.

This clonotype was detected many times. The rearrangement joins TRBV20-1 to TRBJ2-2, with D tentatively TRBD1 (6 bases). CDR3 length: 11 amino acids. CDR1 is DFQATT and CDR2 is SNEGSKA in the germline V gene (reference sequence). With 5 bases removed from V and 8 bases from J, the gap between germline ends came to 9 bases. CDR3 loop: CSARDRGELFF. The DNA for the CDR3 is TGCAGTGCTCGTGACAGGGGGGAGCTGTTTTTT.

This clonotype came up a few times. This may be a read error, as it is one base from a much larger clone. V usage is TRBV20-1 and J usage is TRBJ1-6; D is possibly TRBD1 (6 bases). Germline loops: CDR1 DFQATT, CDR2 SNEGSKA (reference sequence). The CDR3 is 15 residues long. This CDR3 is CSAPTSGQHNSHLHF. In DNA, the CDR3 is TGCAGTGCTCCGACCTCGGGACAACATAATTCACACCTCCACTTT.

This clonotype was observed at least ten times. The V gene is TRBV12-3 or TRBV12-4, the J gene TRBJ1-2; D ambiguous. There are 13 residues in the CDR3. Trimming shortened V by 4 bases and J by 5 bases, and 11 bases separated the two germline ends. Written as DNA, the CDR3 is TGTGCCAGCAGTTCGGCAGCGAAGTATGGCTACACCTTC. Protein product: CASSSAAKYGYTF.

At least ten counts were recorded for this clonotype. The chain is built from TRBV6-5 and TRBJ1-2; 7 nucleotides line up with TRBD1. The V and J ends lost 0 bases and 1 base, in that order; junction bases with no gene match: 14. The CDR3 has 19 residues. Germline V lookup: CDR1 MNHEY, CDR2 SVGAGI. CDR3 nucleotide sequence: TGTGCCAGCAGTTACTCGAAGGTCCACGGACAGGTTAATAACTATGGCTACACCTTC. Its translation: CASSYSKVHGQVNNYGYTF.

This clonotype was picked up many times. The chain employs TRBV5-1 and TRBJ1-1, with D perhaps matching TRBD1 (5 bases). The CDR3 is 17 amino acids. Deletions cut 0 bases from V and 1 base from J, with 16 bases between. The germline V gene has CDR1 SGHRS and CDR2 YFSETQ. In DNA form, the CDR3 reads TGCGCCAGCAGCTTGGTCGGAGGGCTGGGGGGGAACACTGAAGCTTTCTTT. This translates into CASSLVGGLGGNTEAFF.

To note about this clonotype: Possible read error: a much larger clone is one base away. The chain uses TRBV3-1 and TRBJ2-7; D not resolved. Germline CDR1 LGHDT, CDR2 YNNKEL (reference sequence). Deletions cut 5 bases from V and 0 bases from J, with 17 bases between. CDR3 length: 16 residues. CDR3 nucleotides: TGTGCCAGCAGCAACTGGAAAGTAAATCCCTCCTACGAGCAGTACTTC. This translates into CASSNWKVNPSYEQYF.

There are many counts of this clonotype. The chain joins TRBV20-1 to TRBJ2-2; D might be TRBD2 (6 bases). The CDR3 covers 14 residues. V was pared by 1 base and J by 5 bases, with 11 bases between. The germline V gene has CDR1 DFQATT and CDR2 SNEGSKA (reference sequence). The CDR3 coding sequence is TGCAGTGCTAGAGGGAGGGGAAGGACCGGGGAGCTGTTTTTT. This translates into CSARGRGRTGELFF.

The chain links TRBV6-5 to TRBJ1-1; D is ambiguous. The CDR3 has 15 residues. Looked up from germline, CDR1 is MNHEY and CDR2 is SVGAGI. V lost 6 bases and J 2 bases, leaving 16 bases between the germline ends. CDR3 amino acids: CASRPSAGYNTEAFF. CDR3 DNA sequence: TGTGCCAGCAGACCCTCGGCAGGATATAACACTGAAGCTTTCTTT.

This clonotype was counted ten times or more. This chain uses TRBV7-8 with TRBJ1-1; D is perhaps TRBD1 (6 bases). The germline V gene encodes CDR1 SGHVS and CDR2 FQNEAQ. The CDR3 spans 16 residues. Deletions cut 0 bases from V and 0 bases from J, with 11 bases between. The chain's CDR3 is CASSLALQGMNTEAFF. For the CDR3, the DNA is TGTGCCAGCAGCTTAGCCCTTCAGGGGATGAACACTGAAGCTTTCTTT.

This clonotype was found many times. CDR3 region: CASGRQGMNEQFF. CDR3 nucleotides: TGTGCCAGCGGGCGACAGGGGATGAATGAGCAGTTCTTC. The chain recombines TRBV12-3 or TRBV12-4 with TRBJ2-1; 8 nucleotides match TRBD1. Unmatched junction bases numbered 7, after V lost 8 bases and J lost 7 bases. The CDR3 is made up of 13 amino acids.